Listed below are T cell receptor beta chains from one sample, sequenced in a study of T cell clonotyping in hematopoietic cell transplantation. Sequencing was performed with immunoSEQ multiplex PCR; in TCRdb, only in-frame clones are kept and a portion is missing. This sample carries under 10,000 clones, 81% of them seen once, and the ten largest clones take about 4.4%. This sample comprised peripheral blood mononuclear cells, obtained 180 days after allogeneic stem cell transplant. The receptors come from a female patient in her fifties who had an allogeneic stem cell transplant from an unrelated donor, so the T cells may come from the graft donor. Some clones in this sample may be carry-over from other donors' samples. The CDR3 runs from the conserved cysteine through the conserved F or W. D genes are given only for firm matches. The size of a clone is reported for some rows only, either as once, few or many, or as a class for expanded clones.

J gene	D gene	V gene	clone size	CDR3 protein	CDR3 DNA
TRBJ2-3	.	TRBV29-1	.	CSAPWDSSTQYF	TGCAGCGCCCCATGGGACTCCTCGACGCAGTATTTT
TRBJ2-7	TRBD2	TRBV28	.	CASGLAGAYEQYF	TGTGCCAGCGGCTTAGCGGGAGCTTACGAGCAGTACTTC
TRBJ2-7	TRBD2	TRBV7-8	.	CASSFPGLGQYEQYF	TGTGCCAGCAGCTTTCCGGGACTAGGACAGTACGAGCAGTACTTC
TRBJ2-7	.	TRBV27	.	CASSSGTSFYEQYF	TGTGCCAGCAGTAGCGGGACATCTTTCTACGAGCAGTACTTC
TRBJ1-2	TRBD1	TRBV5-1	.	CASSLEGTGGTGSYGYTF	TGCGCCAGCAGCTTGGAGGGGACAGGGGGCACGGGATCCTATGGCTACACCTTC
TRBJ2-3	.	TRBV11-1	.	CASISSRDF	TGTGCCAGCATCTCCTCGAGGGATTTT
TRBJ1-2	TRBD1	TRBV28	.	CASSLPSLFTGGGYTF	TGTGCCAGCAGTTTACCCTCCTTATTCACAGGGGGTGGCTACACCTTC
TRBJ2-1	.	TRBV29-1	once	CSVGTPAGVSYNEQFF	TGCAGCGTTGGGACCCCAGCGGGTGTCTCCTACAATGAGCAGTTCTTC
TRBJ1-5	.	TRBV5-1	.	CASSPVVKLNQPQHF	TGCGCCAGCAGCCCGGTTGTAAAGCTAAATCAGCCCCAGCATTTT
TRBJ1-5	.	TRBV5-1	medium-sized	CASSLAGDQPQHF	TGCGCCAGCAGCTTGGCGGGGGATCAGCCCCAGCATTTT
TRBJ1-5	TRBD1	TRBV7-9	.	CASSLAGQSLNQPQHF	TGTGCCAGCAGCTTAGCGGGACAGTCACTCAATCAGCCCCAGCATTTT
TRBJ2-7	.	TRBV29-1	.	CSVEVADYEQYF	TGCAGCGTTGAGGTAGCGGACTACGAGCAGTACTTC
TRBJ1-1	.	TRBV6-5	.	CASSYRQLTEAFF	TGTGCCAGCAGTTACCGGCAACTCACTGAAGCTTTCTTT
TRBJ1-6	.	TRBV6-5	once	CASSSIRTAYNSPLHF	TGTGCCAGCAGTTCCATAAGGACCGCTTATAATTCACCCCTCCACTTT
TRBJ1-1	.	TRBV9	.	CASSVKTVLNTEAFF	TGTGCCAGCAGCGTTAAGACAGTCTTGAACACTGAAGCTTTCTTT
TRBJ1-2	.	TRBV5-1	.	CASSLAGPPNYGYTF	TGCGCCAGCAGCTTGGCAGGGCCCCCTAACTATGGCTACACCTTC
TRBJ2-3	.	TRBV2	.	CASSEKWGLGTDTQYF	TGTGCCAGCAGTGAAAAGTGGGGGTTGGGGACAGATACGCAGTATTTT
TRBJ1-5	TRBD1	TRBV28	.	CATMYRGHQPQHF	TGTGCCACCATGTACAGGGGTCATCAGCCCCAGCATTTT
TRBJ1-5	.	TRBV6-1	.	CASSEQGHQPQHF	TGTGCCAGCAGTGAACAGGGCCATCAGCCCCAGCATTTT
TRBJ2-1	.	TRBV20-1	few	CSLQGDNEQFF	TGCAGTCTACAAGGGGATAATGAGCAGTTCTTC
TRBJ1-1	.	TRBV19	.	CASSIGGEVGNTEAFF	TGTGCCAGTAGTATAGGGGGTGAGGTTGGGAACACTGAAGCTTTCTTT
TRBJ1-6	TRBD1	TRBV11-2	.	CASSVDRGSNSPLHF	TGTGCCAGCAGCGTGGACAGGGGCAGCAATTCACCCCTCCACTTT
TRBJ2-7	.	TRBV28	.	CASSFTGTKSYEQYF	TGTGCCAGCAGTTTTACCGGGACCAAGTCCTACGAGCAGTACTTC
TRBJ1-6	.	TRBV9	few	CASSGGRDNSPLHF	TGTGCCAGCAGCGGTGGCAGGGATAATTCACCCCTCCACTTT
TRBJ1-2	TRBD1	TRBV11-3	.	CASSPDRGSYGYTF	TGTGCCAGCAGCCCGGACAGGGGATCCTATGGCTACACCTTC
TRBJ1-5	.	TRBV27	.	CASSLWDQGPQHF	TGTGCCAGCAGTTTATGGGATCAAGGGCCCCAGCATTTT
TRBJ1-2	TRBD1	TRBV6-6	.	CASSPRDRNPYGYTF	TGTGCCAGCAGTCCTCGGGACAGAAACCCCTATGGCTACACCTTC
TRBJ2-2	.	TRBV28	.	CASSLSGEIGELFF	TGTGCCAGCAGTTTGTCAGGGGAAATCGGGGAGCTGTTTTTT
TRBJ1-5	.	TRBV4-2	.	CASSQEDFWSQPQHF	TGTGCCAGCAGCCAAGAAGACTTCTGGAGCCAGCCCCAGCATTTT
TRBJ1-2	.	TRBV5-1	.	CASSLEGGTGGYTF	TGCGCCAGCAGCTTGGAAGGAGGCACGGGAGGCTACACCTTC
TRBJ1-3	.	TRBV29-1	once	CSVVVSLTGNTIYF	TGCAGCGTTGTCGTTTCCCTCACTGGAAACACCATATATTTT
TRBJ1-2	.	TRBV7-2	.	CASSLERTNYGYTF	TGTGCCAGCAGCTTAGAACGGACTAACTATGGCTACACCTTC
TRBJ2-5	TRBD1	TRBV19	.	CASSIPGQDTQETQYF	TGTGCCAGTAGTATCCCCGGACAGGATACCCAAGAGACCCAGTACTTC
TRBJ2-7	.	TRBV7-9	.	CASRDGTGLLVEQYF	TGTGCCAGCAGGGACGGGACCGGACTTTTGGTCGAGCAGTACTTC
TRBJ1-2	.	TRBV28	.	CASPPQECYTF	TGTGCCAGCCCCCCACAGGAATGCTACACCTTC
TRBJ2-1	TRBD1	TRBV29-1	.	CSGATGATYNEQFF	TGCAGCGGCGCAACAGGGGCTACCTACAATGAGCAGTTCTTC
TRBJ1-2	TRBD1	TRBV4-1	once	CASSRDRGKYGYTF	TGCGCCAGCAGCCGGGACAGGGGGAAGTATGGCTACACCTTC
TRBJ2-2	.	TRBV7-6	.	CASSFENTGELFF	TGTGCCAGCAGCTTCGAGAACACCGGGGAGCTGTTTTTT
TRBJ1-5	.	TRBV6-1	.	CASSPDTNQPQHF	TGTGCCAGCAGTCCAGACACAAATCAGCCCCAGCATTTT
TRBJ1-3	.	TRBV30	.	CAWSTNSGNTIYF	TGTGCCTGGAGTACCAACTCTGGAAACACCATATATTTT
TRBJ1-3	TRBD1	TRBV29-1	.	CSVGYRGRDAGNTIYF	TGCAGCGTCGGTTACAGGGGGCGCGATGCTGGAAACACCATATATTTT
TRBJ1-2	.	TRBV5-8	.	CASSSVRRQGDYGYTF	TGTGCCAGCAGCTCCGTCAGGCGGCAGGGCGACTATGGCTACACCTTC
TRBJ1-2	.	TRBV28	once	CASSSVWGAWYGYTF	TGTGCCAGCAGTTCAGTATGGGGTGCGTGGTATGGCTACACCTTC
TRBJ1-1	.	TRBV10-3	.	CAISETTAEAFF	TGTGCCATCAGTGAGACTACAGCAGAAGCTTTCTTT
TRBJ1-2	.	TRBV19	.	CASPGRYGYTF	TGTGCCAGCCCCGGACGTTATGGCTACACCTTC
TRBJ2-3	.	TRBV7-3	.	CASSLPGVTDTQYF	TGTGCCAGCAGCTTACCGGGGGTCACGGATACGCAGTATTTT
TRBJ2-7	.	TRBV7-3	.	CASSLGGAEAEQYF	TGTGCCAGCAGCTTAGGGGGGGCAGAAGCTGAGCAGTACTTC
TRBJ2-3	.	TRBV2	.	CASNLISSTDTQYF	TGTGCCAGCAATTTAATCTCTAGCACAGATACGCAGTATTTT
TRBJ1-3	.	TRBV5-5	.	CASSRDLGSGNTIYF	TGTGCCAGCAGCCGGGACTTAGGCTCTGGAAACACCATATATTTT
TRBJ1-1	TRBD1	TRBV5-6	.	CASSNEGASDTEAFF	TGTGCCAGCAGCAATGAGGGGGCGAGTGACACTGAAGCTTTCTTT
TRBJ2-7	TRBD2	TRBV19	.	CASQRGLAGGTPYEQYF	TGTGCCAGTCAAAGGGGACTAGCGGGGGGGACTCCCTACGAGCAGTACTTC
TRBJ1-2	.	TRBV19	.	CASSPPRHLYGYTF	TGTGCCAGTAGTCCCCCTCGTCACCTCTATGGCTACACCTTC
TRBJ2-7	TRBD1	TRBV19	once	CATGTGSSYEQYF	TGTGCCACCGGGACAGGGAGCTCCTACGAGCAGTACTTC
TRBJ1-1	TRBD1	TRBV28	.	CASSKQGRYAEAFF	TGTGCCAGCAGTAAACAGGGGAGATACGCTGAAGCTTTCTTT
TRBJ2-4	.	TRBV7-2	.	CASSPADRIAKNIQYF	TGTGCCAGCAGCCCTGCGGACCGCATAGCCAAAAACATTCAGTACTTC
TRBJ1-1	.	TRBV25-1	.	CASSDGPSSNTEAFF	TGTGCCAGCAGTGACGGGCCCTCTTCGAACACTGAAGCTTTCTTT